This record covers a single T cell receptor (beta chain). The antigen is unknown. The table came from immunoSEQ multiplex PCR; TCRdb's copy has only in-frame clones and leaves some out. The repertoire holds 160,000 or so clones, with more than 80% as singletons. There are 15 residues in the CDR3. Germline V gene sequence: CDR1 SGHTA, CDR2 FQGNSA. Trimming removed 1 base from V and 7 bases from J, with 14 bases in between. This sample was taken from a study of cytotoxic CD8 clonotypes in ibrutinib-treated CLL. Study details: About 24 partial and 2 complete responses; at median around 71 months, around 14 remitted, about twelve progressed. The samples contained around 250,000 productive templates on average. They also contained an average of 94,082 productive rearrangements. Study-wide results and limits: Increased clonality at ibrutinib response gave way to a return toward baseline at progression. T-cell clonality at baseline went above that of age-matched healthy donors and rose and fell with circulating CD8+ T-cell counts.

The origin of this receptor is a human donor with chronic lymphocytic leukemia. The J gene is TRBJ1-5, the V gene TRBV7-2; a possible D gene is TRBD1 (6 bases). The sequencing here drew on PBMCs, taken after 24 months of ibrutinib treatment. Here the CDR3 DNA reads TGTGCCAGCAGCTTAGGATCAGGGGCGGGGCAGCCCCAGCATTTT. It codes for CASSLGSGAGQPQHF.